The 5 T cell receptor beta chains presented below share a single source sample, sequenced in a study of cytomegalovirus exposure and HLA in healthy donors. 13 Jbeta primers and 60 Vbeta primers were used for the PCR. Generated by immunoSEQ multiplex PCR, the TCRdb table keeps only in-frame clones and is missing some. The sample shows some 150,000 clones, 79% of them seen only once. Sequencing used PBMCs. These receptors all stem from a woman aged 45 to 65 in good health and CMV-seronegative.

The rearrangement uses TRBV14 and TRBJ2-3, with D perhaps TRBD1 (6 bases). Germline V gene data show CDR1 as SGHDN and CDR2 as FVKESK. The CDR3 has 16 amino acids. Trimming stripped 4 bases from V and 2 bases from J, with 16 bases between. The CDR3 nucleotides read TGTGCCAGCAGCCCTAGGACAGAACCATCCACAGATACGCAGTATTTT. This codes for CASSPRTEPSTDTQYF.

The chain recombines TRBV2 with TRBJ2-3; a possible D gene is TRBD2 (6 bases). V was shortened by 6 bases and J by 2 bases, with 18 bases between the two germline ends. CDR3 length equals 16 residues. Germline V gene sequence: CDR1 SNHLY, CDR2 FYNNEI. The CDR3 loop reads CASRTGSSGNTDTQYF. The CDR3 nucleotides read TGTGCCAGCAGGACCGGGAGTAGCGGTAACACAGATACGCAGTATTTT.

A single count supports this clone. The V and J genes are TRBV7-2 and TRBJ1-4; D gene unclear. The CDR3 covers 12 residues. V was cut by 5 bases and J by 8 bases, with 9 bases left in between. Per germline, CDR1 SGHTA and CDR2 FQGNSA. The DNA of the CDR3 is TGTGCCAGCAGCCCAGGAGGGGAAAAACTGTTTTTT. It yields the protein CASSPGGEKLFF. The full variable domain, its missing parts supplied by reference TRBV7-2 and TRBJ1-4, is GAGVSQSPSNKVTEKGKDVELRCDPISGHTALYWYRQSLGQGLEFLIYFQGNSAPDKSGLPSDRFSAERTGGSVSTLTIQRTQQEDSAVYLCASSPGGEKLFFGSGTQLSVL.

The chain recombines TRBV30 with TRBJ2-1, with 8 nucleotides matching TRBD2. The CDR3 loop spans 13 amino acids. CDR1 is GTSNPN and CDR2 is SVGIG in the germline V gene (reference sequence). V lost 5 bases and J lost 5; bases outside the gene matches: 5. CDR3 DNA sequence: TGTGCCTGGGAGCGGGGGCAAGACAATGAGCAGTTCTTC. Translated, it gives CAWERGQDNEQFF.

The chain uses TRBV6-5 and TRBJ1-1; 9 bases are shared with TRBD1. The ends lost 5 bases at V and 0 bases at J; junction bases unmatched: 4. This CDR3 spans 15 amino acids. Germline V gene sequence: CDR1 MNHEY, CDR2 SVGAGI. The CDR3 DNA is TGTGCCAGCAGTAGGGGACAGGGTCTGAACACTGAAGCTTTCTTT. It yields the protein CASSRGQGLNTEAFF.